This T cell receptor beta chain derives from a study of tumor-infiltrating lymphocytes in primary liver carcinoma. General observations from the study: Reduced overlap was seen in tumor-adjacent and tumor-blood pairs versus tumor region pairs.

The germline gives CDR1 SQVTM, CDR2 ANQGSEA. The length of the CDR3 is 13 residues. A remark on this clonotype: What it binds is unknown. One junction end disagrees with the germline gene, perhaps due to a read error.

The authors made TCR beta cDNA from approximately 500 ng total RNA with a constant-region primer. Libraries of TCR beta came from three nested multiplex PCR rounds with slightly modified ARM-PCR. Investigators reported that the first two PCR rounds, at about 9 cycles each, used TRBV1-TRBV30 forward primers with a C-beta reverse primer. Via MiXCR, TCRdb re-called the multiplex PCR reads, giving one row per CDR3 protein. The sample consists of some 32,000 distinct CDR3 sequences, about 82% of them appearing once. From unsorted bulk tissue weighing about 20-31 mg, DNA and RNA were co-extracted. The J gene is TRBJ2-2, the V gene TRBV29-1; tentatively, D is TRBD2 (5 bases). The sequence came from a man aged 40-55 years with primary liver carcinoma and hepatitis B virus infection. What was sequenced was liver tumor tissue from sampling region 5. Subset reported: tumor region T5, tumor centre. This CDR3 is CSVEDSSYGELFF. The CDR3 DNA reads TGCAGCGTTGAGGATAGTTCCTACGGGGAACTGTTTTTT.